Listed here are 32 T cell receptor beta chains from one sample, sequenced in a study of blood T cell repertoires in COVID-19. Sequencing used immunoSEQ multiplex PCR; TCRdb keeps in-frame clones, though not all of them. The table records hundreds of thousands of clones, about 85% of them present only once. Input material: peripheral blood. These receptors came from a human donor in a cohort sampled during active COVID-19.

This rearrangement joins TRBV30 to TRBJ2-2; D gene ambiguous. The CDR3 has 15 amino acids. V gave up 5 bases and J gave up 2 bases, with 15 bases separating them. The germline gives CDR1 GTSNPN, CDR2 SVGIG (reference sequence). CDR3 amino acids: CAWFPLSYNTGELFF. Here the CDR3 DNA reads TGTGCCTGGTTCCCCCTCTCCTATAACACCGGGGAGCTGTTTTTT.

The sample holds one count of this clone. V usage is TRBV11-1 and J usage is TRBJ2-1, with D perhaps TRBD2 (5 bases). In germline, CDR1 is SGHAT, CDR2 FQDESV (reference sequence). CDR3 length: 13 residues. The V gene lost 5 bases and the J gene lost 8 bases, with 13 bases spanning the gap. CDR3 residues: CASSGSLDDEQFF. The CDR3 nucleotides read TGTGCCAGCAGCGGGAGTCTTGACGATGAGCAGTTCTTC.

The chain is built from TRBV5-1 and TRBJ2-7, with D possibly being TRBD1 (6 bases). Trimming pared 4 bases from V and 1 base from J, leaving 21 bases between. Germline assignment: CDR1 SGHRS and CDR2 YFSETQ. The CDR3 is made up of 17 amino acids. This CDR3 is CASSPDPRPDRSYEQYF. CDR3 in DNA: TGCGCCAGCAGCCCAGATCCCCGGCCGGACAGATCCTACGAGCAGTACTTC. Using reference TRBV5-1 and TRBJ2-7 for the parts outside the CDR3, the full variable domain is KAGVTQTPRYLIKTRGQQVTLSCSPISGHRSVSWYQQTPGQGLQFLFEYFSETQRNKGNFPGRFSGRQFSNSRSEMNVSTLELGDSALYLCASSPDPRPDRSYEQYFGPGTRLTVT.

In DNA form, the CDR3 reads TGTGCCAGCAGGCGGCCAGGGCGGGATACGCAGTATTTT. Amino acid sequence: CASRRPGRDTQYF. V usage is TRBV6-5 and J usage is TRBJ2-3; maybe TRBD1 (5 bases). Germline assignment: CDR1 MNHEY and CDR2 SVGAGI. The CDR3 spans 13 residues. V lost 6 bases and J lost 6, with 13 bases in between.

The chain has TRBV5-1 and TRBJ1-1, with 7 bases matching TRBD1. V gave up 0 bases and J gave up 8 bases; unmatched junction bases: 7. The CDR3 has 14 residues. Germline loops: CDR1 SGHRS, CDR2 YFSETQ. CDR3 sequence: CASSLAPLQGEAFF. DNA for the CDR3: TGCGCCAGCAGCTTGGCTCCGTTACAGGGGGAAGCTTTCTTT. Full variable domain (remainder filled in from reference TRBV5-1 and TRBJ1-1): KAGVTQTPRYLIKTRGQQVTLSCSPISGHRSVSWYQQTPGQGLQFLFEYFSETQRNKGNFPGRFSGRQFSNSRSEMNVSTLELGDSALYLCASSLAPLQGEAFFGQGTRLTVV.

CDR3: CASSRKTEGTEAFF. In DNA form, the CDR3 reads TGTGCCAGCAGCCGGAAAACAGAGGGCACTGAAGCTTTCTTT. The chain has TRBV3-1 (or the pseudogene TRBV3-2) and TRBJ1-1; no firm D call. The CDR3 loop spans 14 amino acids. V was shortened by 4 bases and J by 4 bases, with 13 bases between the two germline ends. In germline, CDR1 is LGHDT, CDR2 YNNKEL (reference sequence).

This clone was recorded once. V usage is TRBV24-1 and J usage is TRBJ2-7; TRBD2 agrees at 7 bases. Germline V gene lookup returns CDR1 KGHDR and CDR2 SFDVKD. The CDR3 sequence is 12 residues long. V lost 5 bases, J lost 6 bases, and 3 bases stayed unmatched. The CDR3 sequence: CATSGDYPEQYF. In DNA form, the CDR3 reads TGTGCCACCAGTGGGGACTACCCCGAGCAGTACTTC.

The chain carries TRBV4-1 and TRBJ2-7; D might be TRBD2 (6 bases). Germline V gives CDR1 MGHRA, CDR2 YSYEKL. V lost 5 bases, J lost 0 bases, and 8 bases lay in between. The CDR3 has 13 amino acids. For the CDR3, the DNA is TGCGCCAGCAGCGGGGGGAGCTCCTACGAGCAGTACTTC. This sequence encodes CASSGGSSYEQYF.

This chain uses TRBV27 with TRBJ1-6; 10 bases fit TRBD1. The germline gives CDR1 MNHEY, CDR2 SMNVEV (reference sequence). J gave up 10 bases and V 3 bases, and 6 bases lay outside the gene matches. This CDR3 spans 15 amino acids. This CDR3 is CASSFRDRGFSPLHF. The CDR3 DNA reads TGTGCCAGCAGTTTCCGGGACAGGGGATTCTCACCCCTCCACTTT.

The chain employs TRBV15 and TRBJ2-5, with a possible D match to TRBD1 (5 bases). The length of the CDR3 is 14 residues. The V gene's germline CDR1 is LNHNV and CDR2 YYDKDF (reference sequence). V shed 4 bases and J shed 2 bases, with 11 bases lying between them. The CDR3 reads CATSIRQKQETQYF. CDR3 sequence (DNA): TGTGCCACCAGCATACGACAGAAACAAGAGACCCAGTACTTC.

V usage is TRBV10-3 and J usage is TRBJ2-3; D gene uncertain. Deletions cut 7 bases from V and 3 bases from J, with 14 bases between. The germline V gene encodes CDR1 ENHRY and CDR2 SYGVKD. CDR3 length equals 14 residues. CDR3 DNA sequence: TGTGCCATCAAAGAAGCCACTGGTACAGATACGCAGTATTTT. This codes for CAIKEATGTDTQYF.

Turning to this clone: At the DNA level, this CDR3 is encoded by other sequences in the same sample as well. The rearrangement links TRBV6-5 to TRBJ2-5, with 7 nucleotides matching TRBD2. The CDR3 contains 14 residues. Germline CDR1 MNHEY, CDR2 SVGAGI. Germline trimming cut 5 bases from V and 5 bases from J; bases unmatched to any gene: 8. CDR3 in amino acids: CASSPGEGRETQYF. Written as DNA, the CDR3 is TGTGCCAGCAGTCCCGGGGAGGGACGGGAGACCCAGTACTTC.

This CDR3 is CASGASGRLDTQYF. CDR3 sequence (DNA): TGTGCCAGCGGGGCTAGCGGGAGATTGGATACGCAGTATTTT. The V gene is TRBV7-9, the J gene TRBJ2-3; 10 bases are shared with TRBD2. Germline CDR1 and CDR2: SEHNR and FQNEAQ (reference sequence). The CDR3 has 14 amino acids. V lost 8 bases and J lost 6; bases outside the gene matches: 8. The full variable domain, with the rest looked up from reference TRBV7-9 and TRBJ2-3, is DTGVSQNPRHKITKRGQNVTFRCDPISEHNRLYWYRQTLGQGPEFLTYFQNEAQLEKSRLLSDRFSAERPKGSFSTLEIQRTEQGDSAMYLCASGASGRLDTQYFGPGTRLTVL.

The CDR3 loop reads CASSEALRVSFPYEQYF. The CDR3 bases are TGTGCCAGCAGTGAAGCGCTTCGTGTGAGTTTTCCCTACGAGCAGTACTTC. This rearrangement joins TRBV6-1 to TRBJ2-7; D not certain. CDR1 MNHNS and CDR2 SASEGT come from the germline V gene. This CDR3 comprises 17 residues. The germline V and J ends were trimmed by 0 bases and 2 bases, with 17 bases remaining between them.

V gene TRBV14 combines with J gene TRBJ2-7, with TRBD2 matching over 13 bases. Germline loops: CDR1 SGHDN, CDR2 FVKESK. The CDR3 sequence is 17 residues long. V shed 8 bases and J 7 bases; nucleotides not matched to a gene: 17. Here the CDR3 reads CASSQTSGRTLGGEQYF. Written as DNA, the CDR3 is TGTGCCAGCTCCCAGACTAGCGGGAGGACCCTAGGGGGAGAGCAGTACTTC.

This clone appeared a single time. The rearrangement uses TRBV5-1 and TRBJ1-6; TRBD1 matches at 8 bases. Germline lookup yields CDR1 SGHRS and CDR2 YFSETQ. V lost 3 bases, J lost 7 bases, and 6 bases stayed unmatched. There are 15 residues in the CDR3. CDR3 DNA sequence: TGCGCCAGCAGCTCGGGGCAGGGGGCGAATTCACCCCTCCACTTT. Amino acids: CASSSGQGANSPLHF.

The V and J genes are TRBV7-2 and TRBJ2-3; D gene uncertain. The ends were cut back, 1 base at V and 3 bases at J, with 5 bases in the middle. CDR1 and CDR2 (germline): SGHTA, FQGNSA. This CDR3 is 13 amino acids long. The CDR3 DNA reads TGTGCCAGCAGCTTAGGGCGGACAGATACGCAGTATTTT. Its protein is CASSLGRTDTQYF.

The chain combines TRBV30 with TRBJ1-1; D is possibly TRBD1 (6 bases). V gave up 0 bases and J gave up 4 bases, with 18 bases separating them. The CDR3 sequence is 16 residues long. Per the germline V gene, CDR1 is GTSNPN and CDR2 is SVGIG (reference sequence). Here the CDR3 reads CAWSVPGGFGGTEAFF. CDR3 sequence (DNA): TGTGCCTGGAGTGTACCGGGGGGCTTTGGGGGCACTGAAGCTTTCTTT.

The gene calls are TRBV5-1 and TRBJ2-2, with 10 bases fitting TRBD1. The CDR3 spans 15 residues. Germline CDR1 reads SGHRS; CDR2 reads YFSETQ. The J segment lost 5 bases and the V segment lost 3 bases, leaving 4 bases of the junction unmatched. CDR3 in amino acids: CASSYRTGGTGELFF. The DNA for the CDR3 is TGCGCCAGCAGCTACAGGACAGGGGGTACCGGGGAGCTGTTTTTT.

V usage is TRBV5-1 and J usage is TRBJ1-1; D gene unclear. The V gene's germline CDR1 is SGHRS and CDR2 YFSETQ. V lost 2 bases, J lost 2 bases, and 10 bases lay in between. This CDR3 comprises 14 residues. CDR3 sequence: CASSLSGLNTEAFF. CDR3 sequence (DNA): TGCGCCAGCAGCTTATCCGGACTTAACACTGAAGCTTTCTTT.

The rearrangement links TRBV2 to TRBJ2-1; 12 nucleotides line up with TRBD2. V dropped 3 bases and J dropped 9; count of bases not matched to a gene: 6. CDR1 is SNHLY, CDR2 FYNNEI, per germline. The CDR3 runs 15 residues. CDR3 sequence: CASSETSGSGFEQFF. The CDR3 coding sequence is TGTGCCAGCAGTGAGACTAGCGGGAGCGGATTTGAGCAGTTCTTC.

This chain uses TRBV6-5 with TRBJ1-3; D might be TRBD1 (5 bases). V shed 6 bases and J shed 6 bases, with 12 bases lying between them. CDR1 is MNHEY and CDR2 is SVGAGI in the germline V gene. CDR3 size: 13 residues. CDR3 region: CASRAGIVNTIYF. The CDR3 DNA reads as TGTGCCAGCAGGGCAGGGATTGTAAACACCATATATTTT.

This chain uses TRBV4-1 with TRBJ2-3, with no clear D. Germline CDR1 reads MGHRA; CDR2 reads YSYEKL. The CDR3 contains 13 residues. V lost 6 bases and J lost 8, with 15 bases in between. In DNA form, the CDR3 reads TGCGCCAGCAGGCCCAGCGCAGACGGTACGCAGTATTTT. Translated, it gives CASRPSADGTQYF.

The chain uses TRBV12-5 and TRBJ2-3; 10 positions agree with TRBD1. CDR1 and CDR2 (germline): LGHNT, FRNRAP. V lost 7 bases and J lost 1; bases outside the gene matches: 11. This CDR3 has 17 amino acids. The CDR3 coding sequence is TGTGCTAGTGCCACCGGGGTGGGGACAGGGGGCACAGATACGCAGTATTTT. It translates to CASATGVGTGGTDTQYF. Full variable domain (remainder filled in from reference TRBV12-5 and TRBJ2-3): DARVTQTPRHKVTEMGQEVTMRCQPILGHNTVFWYRQTMMQGLELLAYFRNRAPLDDSGMPKDRFSAEMPDATLATLKIQPSEPRDSAVYFCASATGVGTGGTDTQYFGPGTRLTVL.

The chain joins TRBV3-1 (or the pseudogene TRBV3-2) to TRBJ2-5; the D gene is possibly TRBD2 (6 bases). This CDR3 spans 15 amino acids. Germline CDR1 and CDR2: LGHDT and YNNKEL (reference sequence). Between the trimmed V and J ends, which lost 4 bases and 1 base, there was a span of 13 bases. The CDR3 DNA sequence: TGTGCCAGCAGCCCAGTGCCTAGCGCCCAAGAGACCCAGTACTTC. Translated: CASSPVPSAQETQYF.

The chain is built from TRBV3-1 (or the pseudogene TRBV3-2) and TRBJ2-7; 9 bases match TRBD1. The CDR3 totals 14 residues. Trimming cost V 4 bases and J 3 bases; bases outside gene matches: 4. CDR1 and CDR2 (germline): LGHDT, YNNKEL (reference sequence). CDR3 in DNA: TGTGCCAGCAGCCTTCGGACAGGGGACTACGAGCAGTACTTC. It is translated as CASSLRTGDYEQYF.

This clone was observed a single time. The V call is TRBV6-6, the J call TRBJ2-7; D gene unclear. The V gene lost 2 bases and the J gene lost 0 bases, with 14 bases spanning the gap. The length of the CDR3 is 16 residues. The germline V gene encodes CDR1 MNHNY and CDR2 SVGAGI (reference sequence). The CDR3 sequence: CASSYLPQVNSYEQYF. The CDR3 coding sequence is TGTGCCAGCAGTTACCTGCCCCAGGTAAACTCCTACGAGCAGTACTTC.

The CDR3 bases are TGCGCCAGCGCCCAGTGGGCAGGCGCCAAAAACATTCAGTACTTC. Its translation is CASAQWAGAKNIQYF. The genes are TRBV5-1 and TRBJ2-4; no definite D call. Germline V lookup: CDR1 SGHRS, CDR2 YFSETQ. This CDR3 region has 15 residues. Trimming shortened V by 7 bases and J by 1 base, and 15 bases separated the two germline ends. The whole variable domain, filled in from reference TRBV5-1 and TRBJ2-4, reads KAGVTQTPRYLIKTRGQQVTLSCSPISGHRSVSWYQQTPGQGLQFLFEYFSETQRNKGNFPGRFSGRQFSNSRSEMNVSTLELGDSALYLCASAQWAGAKNIQYFGAGTRLSVL.

CDR3 DNA sequence: TGTGCCAGCAGCTTAGGACAGGGGCGGTATGGCTACACCTTC. Amino acid sequence: CASSLGQGRYGYTF. The chain carries TRBV7-9 and TRBJ1-2; 8 nucleotides line up with TRBD1. J gave up 5 bases and V 1 base, and 3 bases lay outside the gene matches. This CDR3 is built from 14 residues. Per the germline V gene, CDR1 is SEHNR and CDR2 is FQNEAQ (reference sequence).

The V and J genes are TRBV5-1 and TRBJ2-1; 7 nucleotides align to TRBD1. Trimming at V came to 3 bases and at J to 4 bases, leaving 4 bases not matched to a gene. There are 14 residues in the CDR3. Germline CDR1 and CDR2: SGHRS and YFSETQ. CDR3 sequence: CASSWDSGYNEQFF. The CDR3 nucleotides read TGCGCCAGCAGCTGGGACAGCGGTTACAATGAGCAGTTCTTC.

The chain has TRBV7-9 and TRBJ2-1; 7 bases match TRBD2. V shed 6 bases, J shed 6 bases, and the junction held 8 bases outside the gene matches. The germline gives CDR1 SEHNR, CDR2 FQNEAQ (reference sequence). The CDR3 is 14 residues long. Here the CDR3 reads CASSPAGVPNEQFF. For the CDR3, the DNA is TGTGCCAGCAGTCCGGCGGGAGTCCCCAATGAGCAGTTCTTC.

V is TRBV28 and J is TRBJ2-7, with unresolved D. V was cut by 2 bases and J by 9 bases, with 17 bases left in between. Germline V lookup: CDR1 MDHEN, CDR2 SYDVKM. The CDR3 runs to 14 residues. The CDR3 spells CASSLSRVFASQYF. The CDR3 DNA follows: TGTGCCAGCAGTTTAAGCCGGGTTTTCGCCTCGCAGTACTTC.